At least ten counts were recorded for the clone carrying this T cell receptor (beta chain). The antigen is unknown. Diagnostic conclusions were grounded in clinical symptoms, serum thyroxine, TRAb, thyroid ultrasound and orbital computed tomography. Looked up from germline, CDR1 is MNHEY and CDR2 is SVGAGI. The V gene lost 7 bases and the J gene lost 1 base, with 16 bases spanning the gap. This CDR3 contains 15 residues. This entry comes from a study of Graves' ophthalmopathy and Graves' hyperthyroidism. Whole-study results and caveats: A majority of expanded thyroid clonotypes exceeding 0.001 frequency were likewise present in blood.

RNA transcripts served as template for amplifying TCR beta CDR3 sequences. First-round RT-PCR used HTBI primers; second-round multiplex PCR followed. One entry per CDR3 protein results from TCRdb running MiXCR on the multiplex PCR reads. The sample has about 1.1 million distinct CDR3 sequences; around a third are singletons. Sequenced input: peripheral blood or thyroid tissue (not recorded which). The receptor was derived from an adult man with Graves' hyperthyroidism. The chain links TRBV6-5 to TRBJ2-5; either TRBD1 or TRBD2 may fit D (6 bases each). CDR3 sequence reads: CASTLMGGSQETQYF. The CDR3, as DNA: TGTGCCAGCACCCTGATGGGGGGCTCCCAAGAGACCCAGTACTTC.